This entry lists 24 T cell receptor beta chains sequenced from one sample in a study of T cells in Graves' hyperthyroidism and ophthalmopathy. Amplified TCR beta CDR3 regions came from RNA transcripts. HTBI primers were employed in a first-round RT-PCR of the TCR CDR3. MiXCR, applied by TCRdb to the multiplex PCR reads, yields one record per CDR3 protein. Among a few hundred thousand distinct CDR3 sequences, approximately 15% were seen once, and the ten largest hold less than 6%. The sample comprised blood. These receptors were taken from a woman in her twenties or thirties with Graves' hyperthyroidism that later progressed to Graves' ophthalmopathy.

This clonotype was observed at least ten times. This sequence joins TRBV7-9 and TRBJ2-7; perhaps TRBD1 as D (6 bases). This CDR3 comprises 16 residues. V was trimmed by 4 bases and J by 0 bases, leaving 16 bases between them. Germline values: CDR1 SEHNR, CDR2 FQNEAQ (reference sequence). The CDR3 spells CASSSPGERSSYEQYF. The CDR3 DNA reads TGTGCCAGCAGCTCCCCAGGGGAGCGGAGCTCCTACGAGCAGTACTTC.

This clonotype has more than one count but fewer than ten. The genes are TRBV20-1 and TRBJ1-4; TRBD1 is a possible D gene (5 bases). V shed 5 bases and J shed 8 bases, with 21 bases lying between them. The germline CDR1 and CDR2 sequences are DFQATT and SNEGSKA (reference sequence). The CDR3 extends over 15 amino acids. Here the CDR3 reads CSALAAGTDGEKLFF. The CDR3 nucleotides are TGCAGTGCTCTCGCAGCCGGGACGGATGGGGAAAAACTGTTTTTT.

For this clonotype: A single base separates this from a much larger clone, so it may be a read error. V and J are TRBV4-1 and TRBJ2-3, with D possibly matching TRBD2 (5 bases). The germline V gene has CDR1 MGHRA and CDR2 YSYEKL. Trimming stripped 0 bases from V and 0 bases from J, with 22 bases between. There are 20 residues in the CDR3. The CDR3 DNA reads TGCGCCAGCAGCCAAGAAACGCCTCGGCCGAGGACTGGCAGCACAGATACGCAGTATTTT. Translation gives CASSQETPRPRTGSTDTQYF.

In this sample, this clonotype turned up a few times. The chain carries TRBV28 and TRBJ2-2; 7 nucleotides align to TRBD2. Looked up from germline, CDR1 is MDHEN and CDR2 is SYDVKM. The length of the CDR3 is 17 residues. The trim removed 6 bases at V and 3 bases at J, leaving 13 bases unmatched. DNA of the CDR3: TGTGCCAGCAGCCTCTTGGGAGCGGGAAGTGACACCGGGGAGCTGTTTTTT. Protein sequence: CASSLLGAGSDTGELFF.

This clonotype was observed at least ten times. The chain is built from TRBV7-8 and TRBJ1-1, with no clear D. Trimming removed 1 base from V and 7 bases from J, with 19 bases in between. Germline CDR1 and CDR2: SGHVS and FQNEAQ. This CDR3 is 16 amino acids long. The CDR3 DNA is TGTGCCAGCAGCTTAGGGTGGCTGAGAAGGGATATTGAAGCTTTCTTT. This sequence encodes CASSLGWLRRDIEAFF.

This clonotype was recorded at least ten times. The chain has TRBV7-8 and TRBJ1-2; perhaps TRBD1 as D (6 bases). The CDR3 spans 13 residues. Germline CDR1 reads SGHVS; CDR2 reads FQNEAQ. V was cut by 4 bases and J by 9 bases, with 15 bases left in between. This CDR3 reads CASSSGQIERYTF. In nucleotides, the CDR3 is TGTGCCAGCAGCTCAGGACAGATCGAACGCTACACCTTC.

This clonotype appeared many times. The V and J genes are TRBV12-3 or TRBV12-4 and TRBJ1-3, with TRBD1 identical over 7 bases. CDR3 length equals 16 residues. V gave up 3 bases and J gave up 0 bases; unmatched junction bases: 5. CDR3 amino acids: CASSLGTDFSGNTIYF. The CDR3 DNA is TGTGCCAGCAGTTTGGGGACAGATTTCTCTGGAAACACCATATATTTT.

The chain's CDR3 is CASSLDRVVAQHF. CDR3 bases: TGTGCCAGCAGCTTAGACAGGGTAGTAGCCCAGCATTTT. This sequence joins TRBV7-2 and TRBJ1-5, with TRBD1 as a possible D gene (6 bases). CDR1 and CDR2 from the germline V gene are SGHTA and FQGNSA. This CDR3 contains 13 residues. V lost 1 base and J lost 11, with 12 bases in between.

The sample holds many counts of this clonotype. V usage is TRBV28 and J usage is TRBJ1-5; weak D call: TRBD1 (5 bases). Germline V CDR1 and CDR2: MDHEN, SYDVKM. Deletions cut 5 bases from V and 4 bases from J, with 12 bases between. The CDR3 has 14 amino acids. The CDR3 DNA follows: TGTGCCAGCAGTCCTGGGACGGTTAATCAGCCCCAGCATTTT. Translation: CASSPGTVNQPQHF.

Only one count was recorded for this clonotype. The chain joins TRBV5-6 to TRBJ2-1, with D uncertain. Trimming stripped 6 bases from V and 10 bases from J, with 14 bases between. The germline V gene encodes CDR1 SGHDT and CDR2 YYEEEE. This CDR3 comprises 12 residues. In nucleotides, the CDR3 is TGTGCCAGCATCCCTTATGGAAAAGAGCAGTTCTTC. It specifies CASIPYGKEQFF.

This clonotype was seen ten or more times. V and J are TRBV5-1 and TRBJ1-2; tentative D call: TRBD1 (6 bases). Germline V CDR1 and CDR2: SGHRS, YFSETQ. The V end was cut by 6 bases, the J end by 4 bases, with 16 bases between. The CDR3 spans 14 residues. The CDR3, as DNA: TGCGCCAGCACCGCGGGGCAGGGGAGCTATGGCTACACCTTC. Its translation: CASTAGQGSYGYTF.

This clonotype has ten or more counts. The chain joins TRBV19 to TRBJ1-6, with 7 nucleotides matching TRBD1. After removal of 5 bases from V and 7 bases from J, the junction contained 8 bases not matched to a gene. Looked up from germline, CDR1 is LNHDA and CDR2 is SQIVND (reference sequence). The CDR3 spans 15 residues. The CDR3 reads CASSQTGIENSPLHF. The CDR3, as DNA: TGTGCCAGTAGTCAGACAGGGATCGAAAATTCACCCCTCCACTTT.

This clonotype was found many times. The V call is TRBV6-5, the J call TRBJ1-4; weak D call: TRBD1 (5 bases). The CDR3 contains 16 residues. The V end was cut by 0 bases, the J end by 0 bases, with 8 bases between. The germline V gene encodes CDR1 MNHEY and CDR2 SVGAGI. CDR3 region: CASSYSYRSTNEKLFF. CDR3 DNA sequence: TGTGCCAGCAGTTACTCATACAGGTCAACTAATGAAAAACTGTTTTTT.

There are many counts of this clonotype. The chain links TRBV5-1 to TRBJ2-7; D perhaps matches TRBD1 (6 bases). This CDR3 has 14 residues. V gave up 4 bases and J gave up 3 bases, with 14 bases separating them. CDR1 and CDR2 from the germline V gene are SGHRS and YFSETQ. The CDR3 loop reads CASSPAGAFYEQYF. DNA of the CDR3: TGCGCCAGCAGCCCCGCAGGGGCCTTCTACGAGCAGTACTTC.

This clonotype was seen ten or more times. The chain couples TRBV20-1 to TRBJ2-3; D gene ambiguous. V lost 3 bases, J lost 6 bases, and 16 bases lay in between. Germline V lookup: CDR1 DFQATT, CDR2 SNEGSKA (reference sequence). The CDR3 has 14 amino acids. The CDR3 nucleotides are TGCAGTGCTAGCTCTAGGGCTCACGACGATACGCAGTATTTT. This encodes CSASSRAHDDTQYF.

A remark on this clonotype: A much larger clone differs by one base, so this may be a read error. The V call is TRBV11-1, the J call TRBJ2-3, with D uncertain. The length of the CDR3 is 17 residues. V shed 5 bases and J shed 2 bases, with 20 bases lying between them. Per germline, CDR1 SGHAT and CDR2 FQDESV (reference sequence). The CDR3, as DNA: TGTGCCAGCAGCGACTCGACTGGCCGCCGTGACACAGATACGCAGTATTTT. Translation: CASSDSTGRRDTDTQYF.

This clonotype was counted ten times or more. The chain recombines TRBV28 with TRBJ2-1; D uncertain. This CDR3 has 17 residues. Germline CDR1 MDHEN, CDR2 SYDVKM. V was clipped by 5 bases and J by 0 bases, with 17 bases between them. Written as DNA, the CDR3 is TGTGCCAGCAGTCTTCCCGGGCTATCCCCCTCCTACAATGAGCAGTTCTTC. As protein: CASSLPGLSPSYNEQFF.

The V gene is TRBV11-2, the J gene TRBJ2-1; 9 bases map to TRBD2. CDR3 length: 17 residues. Trimming removed 5 bases from V and 2 bases from J; junction bases left unmatched: 10. Germline CDR1 and CDR2: SGHAT and FQNNGV. The CDR3 DNA reads TGTGCCAGCAGCGGGAGGCGACTAGCGGTAACCTACAATGAGCAGTTCTTC. Translated, it gives CASSGRRLAVTYNEQFF.

This clonotype appeared many times. J is TRBJ2-1 and V is TRBV11-3; 11 bases fit TRBD2. J gave up 6 bases and V 0 bases, and 7 bases lay outside the gene matches. The CDR3 runs to 17 residues. The germline V gene has CDR1 SGHNT and CDR2 YENEEA. This CDR3 is CASSLDLRLAGGNEQFF. DNA of the CDR3: TGTGCCAGCAGCTTAGATCTACGGCTAGCGGGAGGCAATGAGCAGTTCTTC.

This clonotype was picked up many times. The gene calls are TRBV7-9 and TRBJ2-7; 8 positions match TRBD1. CDR3 length: 16 amino acids. Germline CDR1 reads SEHNR; CDR2 reads FQNEAQ (reference sequence). V was clipped by 1 base and J by 6 bases; unmatched bases: 11. The CDR3 sequence: CASSLGAGGTFFEQYF. The CDR3 region has the DNA TGTGCCAGCAGCTTAGGGGCAGGGGGCACCTTTTTCGAGCAGTACTTC.

This clonotype was detected many times. The chain is built from TRBV5-1 and TRBJ2-7; TRBD1 agrees at 8 bases. Trimming took 0 bases from V and 6 from J; bases not matched to a gene: 8. This CDR3 contains 15 residues. The germline V gene has CDR1 SGHRS and CDR2 YFSETQ. The CDR3 loop reads CASSLDQGAQSEQYF. The CDR3, as DNA: TGCGCCAGCAGCTTGGATCAGGGGGCGCAAAGCGAGCAGTACTTC.

This clonotype was counted at least ten times. The rearrangement links TRBV29-1 to TRBJ2-3, with TRBD1 as a possible D gene (6 bases). The CDR3 totals 13 residues. Trimming left V 5 bases short and J 4 bases short, with 13 bases between. Germline CDR1 reads SQVTM; CDR2 reads ANQGSEA. The CDR3 coding sequence is TGCAGCGTTAGACGGGACACTGCAGATACGCAGTATTTT. It yields the protein CSVRRDTADTQYF.

Many counts were recorded for this clonotype. CDR3 DNA sequence: TGCAGTGCTTCCAAAAGCACAGATACGCAGTATTTT. This translates into CSASKSTDTQYF. V gene TRBV20-1 combines with J gene TRBJ2-3; no definite D call. Germline assignment: CDR1 DFQATT and CDR2 SNEGSKA (reference sequence). Deletions cut 5 bases from V and 0 bases from J, with 6 bases between. The CDR3 sequence is 12 residues long.

This clonotype has only a few counts. This chain connects TRBV20-1 to TRBJ2-7, with a tentative D call TRBD1 (5 bases). V lost 5 bases and J lost 3, with 11 bases in between. The CDR3 totals 12 residues. CDR1 and CDR2 from the germline V gene are DFQATT and SNEGSKA (reference sequence). The CDR3 loop reads CSAPDRYYEQYF. As DNA, the CDR3 is TGCAGTGCTCCCGACAGATACTACGAGCAGTACTTC.